What follows are 6 T cell receptor beta chains derived from one specimen sequenced in a study of cytomegalovirus exposure and HLA in healthy donors. Sequencing used immunoSEQ multiplex PCR; TCRdb keeps in-frame clones, though not all of them. The sample includes roughly 280,000 clones, approximately 86% seen only once; the top ten take 1%. The specimen sequenced was PBMCs. The receptors come from a woman aged 18-29 years in good health and CMV-seronegative.

This chain uses TRBV7-6 with TRBJ2-1; TRBD2 matches at 7 bases. V dropped 1 base and J dropped 8; count of bases not matched to a gene: 2. The CDR3 runs to 13 residues. CDR1 is SGHVS, CDR2 FNYEAQ, per germline. The CDR3 reads CASSLGLADEQFF. CDR3 DNA: TGTGCCAGCAGCTTAGGACTAGCCGATGAGCAGTTCTTC.

The chain is built from TRBV6-5 and TRBJ1-1; 7 bases are shared with TRBD1. The length of the CDR3 is 14 residues. Unmatched junction bases numbered 9, after V lost 6 bases and J lost 5 bases. Germline CDR1 and CDR2: MNHEY and SVGAGI. The CDR3 region is CASRIDRAGTEAFF. DNA for the CDR3: TGTGCCAGCAGAATCGACAGGGCCGGTACTGAAGCTTTCTTT.

For this clone: At one of its ends the junction is not consistent with the germline gene, which may arise from a read error. The V gene is TRBV6-5, the J gene TRBJ1-6; possible D gene TRBD1, 6 bases. Germline assignment: CDR1 MNHEY and CDR2 SVGAGI. The CDR3 runs to 11 residues. This CDR3 reads CASSYSGGHHF. CDR3 bases: TGTGCCAGCAGTTACTCAGGGGGACACCATTTT.

This chain links TRBV4-3 with TRBJ1-6, with a weak D call TRBD1 (5 bases). CDR1 and CDR2 from the germline V gene are LGHNA and YSLEER. V was pared by 0 bases and J by 0 bases, with 12 bases between. The CDR3 runs to 18 residues. The CDR3, as DNA: TGCGCCAGCAGCCAAGACTCTAGACAGAGCTCCTATAATTCACCCCTCCACTTT. It specifies CASSQDSRQSSYNSPLHF.

The gene calls are TRBV28 and TRBJ1-4, with TRBD1 matching over 9 bases. The germline gives CDR1 MDHEN, CDR2 SYDVKM. V was pared by 5 bases and J by 7 bases, with 11 bases of the junction left unmatched. This CDR3 is 16 amino acids long. CDR3 loop: CASSQRGTGLTEKLFF. The CDR3 DNA is TGTGCCAGCAGTCAACGAGGGACAGGGTTAACTGAAAAACTGTTTTTT.

V and J are TRBV5-1 and TRBJ1-1; TRBD1 matches 10 bases. This CDR3 has 15 residues. Germline values: CDR1 SGHRS, CDR2 YFSETQ. J gave up 2 bases and V 6 bases, and 7 bases lay outside the gene matches. The CDR3 protein is CASTFSTGGNTEAFF. The CDR3 coding sequence is TGCGCCAGCACCTTTTCGACAGGGGGCAACACTGAAGCTTTCTTT.